These T cell receptor beta chains were read from a single sample in a study of blood T cell repertoires in COVID-19. Assay used: immunoSEQ multiplex PCR; TCRdb lists only in-frame clones, some missing. The sample has fewer than 350,000 clones, 80% to 90% seen once; the top ten hold around 2.1%. Specimen: PBMCs or T cells enriched from blood (not recorded which). The receptors shown here come from a man in his thirties or forties who had recovered from COVID-19. The CDR3 runs from the conserved cysteine through the conserved F or W. The D gene is left open where the match is weak. Clone size, where shown, is once, few, many, or a class for clones that have expanded.

j_call d_call clone_size v_call cdr3_nt cdr3_aa
TRBJ1-5 TRBD1 - TRBV27 TGTGCCAGCAGTATTCCCCCGGGACAGGGATTTTATAGCAATCAGCCCCAGCATTTT CASSIPPGQGFYSNQPQHF
TRBJ1-1 - - TRBV2 TGTGCCAGGAACCAGGGCCTGGCCACTGAAGCTTTCTTT CARNQGLATEAFF
TRBJ2-2 - - TRBV7-2 TGTGCCAGCACCAGAGGGGGGAACACCGGGGAGCTGTTTTTT CASTRGGNTGELFF
TRBJ1-3 - - TRBV6-6 TGTGCCAGCACCCACATGACCAGGGGTTCTGGAAACACCATATATTTT CASTHMTRGSGNTIYF
TRBJ1-2 - - TRBV30 TGTGCCTGGAGTGGAGTGAGGCAGTTCGGTGGCTACACCTTC CAWSGVRQFGGYTF
TRBJ1-4 - - TRBV19 TGTGCCAGTAAATCGGGGGAGACAACTAATGAAAAACTGTTTTTT CASKSGETTNEKLFF
TRBJ1-2 TRBD1 - TRBV5-1 TGCGCCAGCAGCCCGGGACAGGCCAACTATGGCTACACCTTC CASSPGQANYGYTF
TRBJ2-7 - - TRBV11-2 TGTGCCAGCAGCCCATTGAGAGGAGGGGGCGGCCACGAGCAGTACTTC CASSPLRGGGGHEQYF
TRBJ2-3 - - TRBV9 TGTGCCAGCAGCTCTGGGGGCCCCCGATATACGCAGTATTTT CASSSGGPRYTQYF
TRBJ1-1 - - TRBV18 TGTGCCAGCTCACCTGACAGACCGCCCAACACTGAAGCTTTCTTT CASSPDRPPNTEAFF
TRBJ2-7 TRBD1 - TRBV6-5 TGTGCCAGCCGGGACAGGGGTTCCTACGAGCAGTACTTC CASRDRGSYEQYF
TRBJ2-1 TRBD1 - TRBV3-1/TRBV3-2 TGTGCCAGCAGCCACCCGGGACAGGGGGCGGGGAATGAGCAGTTCTTC CASSHPGQGAGNEQFF
TRBJ1-2 TRBD1 - TRBV24-1 TGTGCCACCAGTGACCCCAGGACAGGGGGCTATGGCTACACCTTC CATSDPRTGGYGYTF
TRBJ2-7 - - TRBV5-8 TGTGCCAGCAGCTTTGTCATGGAGCCCCCCTACGAGCAGTACTTC CASSFVMEPPYEQYF
TRBJ1-1 TRBD1 - TRBV3-1/TRBV3-2 TGTGCCAGCAGCAACAGGGGTACTGAAGCTTTCTTT CASSNRGTEAFF
TRBJ2-3 TRBD2 - TRBV24-1 TGTGCCACCAGTGATTCCCGACTAGCGGGGGGGACAGATACGCAGTATTTT CATSDSRLAGGTDTQYF
TRBJ1-6 TRBD1 - TRBV6-1 TGTGCCAGCAGTGAAGCATTGCAGGAGGGGGCCCTTGATTCACCCCTCCACTTT CASSEALQEGALDSPLHF
TRBJ2-1 - - TRBV4-1 TGCGCCAGCAGCCTCAGCCTCCGGGGTAGCTCCTACAATGAGCAGTTCTTC CASSLSLRGSSYNEQFF
TRBJ2-5 TRBD2 - TRBV5-4 TGTGCCAGCAGCTTGTACGCGAGCGGGGGGAACCAAGAGACCCAGTACTTC CASSLYASGGNQETQYF
TRBJ1-2 - once TRBV6-6 TGTGCCCTTGGGACCATGCAGGGACTGGGAGTTCGGGGCTACACCTTC CALGTMQGLGVRGYTF
TRBJ2-6 - - TRBV30 TGTGCCTGGACCGAGCTGGGCGGGGCCAACGTCCTGACTTTC CAWTELGGANVLTF
TRBJ1-2 - - TRBV2 TGTGCCAGCAGTGAAGGAGTACAGGGTTGGGGCTACACCTTC CASSEGVQGWGYTF
TRBJ2-2 - - TRBV18 TGTGCCAGCTCACCGCCGGGGGACTACACCGGGGAGCTGTTTTTT CASSPPGDYTGELFF
TRBJ1-1 - - TRBV5-4 TGTGCCAGCAGCTTGGGGGCGGGAATGAACACTGAAGCTTTCTTT CASSLGAGMNTEAFF
TRBJ2-4 TRBD2 - TRBV4-1 TGCGCCAGCAGCCAAGTCCGGGACTACGGGTACATTCAGTACTTC CASSQVRDYGYIQYF
TRBJ1-2 TRBD1 - TRBV5-1 TGCGCCAGCAGCCCAAGACAGGGGGCGGGTGGCTACACCTTC CASSPRQGAGGYTF
TRBJ1-2 TRBD1 - TRBV2 TGTGCCAGCATGCGACAGGGAGTATGGAGCTACACCTTC CASMRQGVWSYTF
TRBJ1-2 TRBD1 - TRBV5-1 TGCGCCAGCAGAGTACAGGGGGCAGCGGGCTATGGCTACACCTTC CASRVQGAAGYGYTF
TRBJ2-5 - - TRBV5-1 TGCGCCAGCATGGTAACGGCAGGAAGGGAGACCCAGTACTTC CASMVTAGRETQYF
TRBJ2-5 TRBD2 - TRBV7-9 TGTGCCAGCAGCTTAGTTTTGATACGTCCAGCGGGGGGCCAAGAGACCCAGTACTTC CASSLVLIRPAGGQETQYF
TRBJ1-1 - - TRBV5-8 TGTGCCAGCAGCTATGGACAGACTGAAGCTTTCTTT CASSYGQTEAFF
TRBJ1-4 - - TRBV27 TGTGCCAGCAGTGGAGTCAGTACCGGGGAAAAACTGTTTTTT CASSGVSTGEKLFF
TRBJ2-3 - - TRBV7-9 TGTGCCAGCAGCCCGTCGACAGCCACAGATACGCAGTATTTT CASSPSTATDTQYF
TRBJ1-1 - - TRBV30 TGTGCCTGGAGTGGAGGCGCCCTGAACACTGAAGCTTTCTTT CAWSGGALNTEAFF
TRBJ1-5 - - TRBV6-1 TGTGCCAGCAGTGCATGGGCCTCCGTCTTTAGCAATCAGCCCCAGCATTTT CASSAWASVFSNQPQHF
TRBJ2-5 - once TRBV4-1 TGCGCCAGCAGCCAAGAACTTTCTAGAGTTCCAGAGACCCAGTACTTC CASSQELSRVPETQYF
TRBJ2-3 TRBD2 - TRBV6-2/TRBV6-3 TGTGCCAGCAGTTATAAACCCCTAGCGGGGAGCCGGTGGACAGATACGCAGTATTTT CASSYKPLAGSRWTDTQYF
TRBJ2-2 - - TRBV7-9 TGTGCCAGCAGGAGGACCGGGGAGCTGTTTTTT CASRRTGELFF
TRBJ2-7 TRBD2 - TRBV29-1 TGCAGCGTAACCCCAGCGGGGGGGCCTGGAGAGCAGTACTTC CSVTPAGGPGEQYF
TRBJ1-1 TRBD1 - TRBV14 TGTGCCAGCAGCGCCCGACAGGGGAACACTGAAGCTTTCTTT CASSARQGNTEAFF
TRBJ2-7 - - TRBV9 TGTGCCAGCAGCGTAGGGGCAGGGCAAGGGTACGAGCAGTACTTC CASSVGAGQGYEQYF
TRBJ1-1 - - TRBV11-2 TGTGCCAGCAGCTTTCCGGCGCGGATGAACACTGAAGCTTTCTTT CASSFPARMNTEAFF
TRBJ1-4 TRBD1 - TRBV18 TGTGCCAGCTCACCAGTGGGACAGGGACCGAATGAAAAACTGTTTTTT CASSPVGQGPNEKLFF
TRBJ2-5 TRBD2 - TRBV6-5 TGTGCCAGCAGTTACTCACTAGCGCCCCTGAAGACCCAGTACTTC CASSYSLAPLKTQYF
TRBJ2-2 TRBD1 - TRBV4-2 TGTGCCAGCAGCCAAGAGACAGGGGGCGGCACCGGGGAGCTGTTTTTT CASSQETGGGTGELFF
TRBJ2-2 TRBD2 - TRBV5-1 TGCGCCAGCAGCTTGGTCGTAGCGGGGGGGACGAACACCGGGGAGCTGTTTTTT CASSLVVAGGTNTGELFF
TRBJ1-4 - - TRBV30 TGTGCCTGGAGGTTGGGGGCTGGTGAAAAACTGTTTTTT CAWRLGAGEKLFF
TRBJ2-7 - few TRBV12-3/TRBV12-4 TGTGCCAGCAGTTACAGGGTGGCCGAGCAGTACTTC CASSYRVAEQYF
TRBJ2-2 - - TRBV7-8 TGTGCCAGCAGCCCAAGACGGACAGCGAACACCGGGGAGCTGTTTTTT CASSPRRTANTGELFF
TRBJ1-1 TRBD1 - TRBV7-2 TGTGCCAGCAGCTTAGGATCCGGGACAGGGGGCGCGCACACTGAAGCTTTCTTT CASSLGSGTGGAHTEAFF
TRBJ2-1 TRBD1 once TRBV7-6 TGTGCCAGCAGCCCGGGACAGGGGGGCTACAATGAGCAGTTCTTC CASSPGQGGYNEQFF
TRBJ2-5 TRBD1 - TRBV7-3 TGTGCCAGCAGTCTTGGGACAGGGAGATGGTCGGAGACCCAGTACTTC CASSLGTGRWSETQYF
TRBJ1-6 - once TRBV11-2 TGTGCCAGCAGCTTAATATCGGACAGCGCTCTCCACTTT CASSLISDSALHF
TRBJ1-2 - - TRBV27 TGTGCCAGCAGGCAGACAGGTGGGGGCTATGGCTACACCTTC CASRQTGGGYGYTF